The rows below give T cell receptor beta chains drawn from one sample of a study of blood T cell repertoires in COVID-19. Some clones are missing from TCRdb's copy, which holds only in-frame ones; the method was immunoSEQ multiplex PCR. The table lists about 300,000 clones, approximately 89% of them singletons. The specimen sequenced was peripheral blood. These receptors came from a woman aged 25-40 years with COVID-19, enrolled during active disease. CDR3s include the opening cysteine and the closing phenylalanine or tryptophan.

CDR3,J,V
CASGYLQYGYTF,TRBJ1-2,TRBV28
CASSFKDTQYF,TRBJ2-3,TRBV28
CASRLGTGANTEAFF,TRBJ1-1,TRBV6-5
CASSLAGGPLGEQYF,TRBJ2-7,TRBV18
CATSDPRRGRGYTF,TRBJ1-2,TRBV24-1
CASSLDSSSGNTIYF,TRBJ1-3,TRBV18
CASQLNPGAANTEAFF,TRBJ1-1,TRBV3-1/TRBV3-2
CASSLDRDSYGYTF,TRBJ1-2,TRBV5-4
CATSARRDTEAFF,TRBJ1-1,TRBV15
CASTGQVGTGELFF,TRBJ2-2,TRBV6-6
CASSETNTGELFF,TRBJ2-2,TRBV6-4
CASSDLNTGTEETQYF,TRBJ2-5,TRBV25-1
CASSLRGSTDTQYF,TRBJ2-3,TRBV5-1
CAISESRGNTEAFF,TRBJ1-1,TRBV10-3
CASSLGGSSYNSPLHF,TRBJ1-6,TRBV18
CAISGSLRGFGDGYTF,TRBJ1-2,TRBV10-3
CASSAGGSGYTF,TRBJ1-2,TRBV25-1
CAWGLEGPGYTF,TRBJ1-2,TRBV30
CASSSGRAQNQPQHF,TRBJ1-5,TRBV27
CASRAGGPIEQYF,TRBJ2-7,TRBV6-5
CASSGGSEFNQPQHF,TRBJ1-5,TRBV2
CASSLDGSSYEQYF,TRBJ2-7,TRBV5-1
CASSLGGGLQYNEQFF,TRBJ2-1,TRBV7-2
CASSLAGAGTGPNEQYF,TRBJ2-7,TRBV5-5
CASSFPRGMGNEQFF,TRBJ2-1,TRBV11-1
CASSQGELRGEYF,TRBJ2-5,TRBV14
CATRWGEGVNTEAFF,TRBJ1-1,TRBV19
CASSESGGPENYGYTF,TRBJ1-2,TRBV6-1
CASSSGTGREAFF,TRBJ1-1,TRBV5-4
CASAGQGTGQPQHF,TRBJ1-5,TRBV2
CASSVGRGKGYNEQFF,TRBJ2-1,TRBV9
CASSQAGGPFGELFF,TRBJ2-2,TRBV4-1
CASSLGGVETQYF,TRBJ2-5,TRBV12-3/TRBV12-4
CASSWAGDQGVYEQYF,TRBJ2-7,TRBV5-6
CASSLPTGGKSPLHF,TRBJ1-6,TRBV28
CATSGRGASIGETQYF,TRBJ2-5,TRBV24-1
CASSRDRATEAFF,TRBJ1-1,TRBV11-3
CATKEGPGSGNTIYF,TRBJ1-3,TRBV25-1
CASREGGRLGNQPQHF,TRBJ1-5,TRBV6-1
CASSLAGLVREAFF,TRBJ1-1,TRBV7-8
CASSLRLAGNTGELFF,TRBJ2-2,TRBV5-1
CASSIGTGGFGYTF,TRBJ1-2,TRBV19
CASSVSYMNTEAFF,TRBJ1-1,TRBV19
CASSLGAGVETQYF,TRBJ2-5,TRBV7-2
CASSLGSSSGNTIYF,TRBJ1-3,TRBV6-5
CASSQGLGGLAGSYEQYF,TRBJ2-7,TRBV3-1/TRBV3-2
CSIRRDRYWDEQFF,TRBJ2-1,TRBV29-1
CASSEGTLMNTEAFF,TRBJ1-1,TRBV6-1